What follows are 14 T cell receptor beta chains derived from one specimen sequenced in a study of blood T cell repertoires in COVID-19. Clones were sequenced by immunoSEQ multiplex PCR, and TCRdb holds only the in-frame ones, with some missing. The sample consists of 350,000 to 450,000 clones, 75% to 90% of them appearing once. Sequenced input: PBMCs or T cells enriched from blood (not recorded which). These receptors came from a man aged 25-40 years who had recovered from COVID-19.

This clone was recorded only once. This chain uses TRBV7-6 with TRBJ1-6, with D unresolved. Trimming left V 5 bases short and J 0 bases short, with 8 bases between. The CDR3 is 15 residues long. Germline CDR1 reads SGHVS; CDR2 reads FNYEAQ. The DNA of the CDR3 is TGTGCCAGCAGCCAGGCGAGCTCCTATAATTCACCCCTCCACTTT. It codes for CASSQASSYNSPLHF. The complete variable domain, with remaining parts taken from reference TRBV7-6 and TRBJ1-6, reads GAGVSQSPRYKVTKRGQDVALRCDPISGHVSLYWYRQALGQGPEFLTYFNYEAQQDKSGLPNDRFSAERPEGSISTLTIQRTEQRDSAMYRCASSQASSYNSPLHFGNGTRLTVT.

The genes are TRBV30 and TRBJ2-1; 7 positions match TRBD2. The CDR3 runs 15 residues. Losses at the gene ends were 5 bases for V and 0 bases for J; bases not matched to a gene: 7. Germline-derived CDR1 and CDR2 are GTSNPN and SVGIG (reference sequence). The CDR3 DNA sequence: TGTGCCTGGGACCCGGGGGGTAGCTCCTACAATGAGCAGTTCTTC. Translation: CAWDPGGSSYNEQFF.

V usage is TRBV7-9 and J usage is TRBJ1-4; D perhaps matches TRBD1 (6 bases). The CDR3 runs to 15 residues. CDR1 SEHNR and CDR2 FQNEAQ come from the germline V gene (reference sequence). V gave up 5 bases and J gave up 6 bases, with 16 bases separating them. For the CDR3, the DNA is TGTGCCAGCAGCCCCCGGTTACAGGGAGATGAAAAACTGTTTTTT. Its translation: CASSPRLQGDEKLFF.

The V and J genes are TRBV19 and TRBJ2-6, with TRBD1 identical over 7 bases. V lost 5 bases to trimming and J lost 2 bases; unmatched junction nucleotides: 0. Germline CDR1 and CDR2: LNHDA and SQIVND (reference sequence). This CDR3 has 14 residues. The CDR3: CASSDRAGANVLTF. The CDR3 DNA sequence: TGTGCCAGTAGTGACAGGGCTGGGGCCAACGTCCTGACTTTC.

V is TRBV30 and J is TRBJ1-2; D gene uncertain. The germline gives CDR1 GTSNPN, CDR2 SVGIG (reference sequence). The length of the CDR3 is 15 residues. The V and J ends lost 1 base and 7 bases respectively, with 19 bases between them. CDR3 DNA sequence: TGTGCCTGGAGTGAGAATCTGGAAAATCGGAGTGGCTACACCTTC. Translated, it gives CAWSENLENRSGYTF.

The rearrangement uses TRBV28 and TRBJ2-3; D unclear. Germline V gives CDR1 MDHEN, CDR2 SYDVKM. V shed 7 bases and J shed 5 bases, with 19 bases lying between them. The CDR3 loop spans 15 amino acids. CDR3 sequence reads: CASNKPSLGEDTQYF. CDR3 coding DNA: TGTGCCAGCAACAAACCGTCCCTAGGTGAAGATACGCAGTATTTT. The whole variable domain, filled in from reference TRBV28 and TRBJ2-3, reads DVKVTQSSRYLVKRTGEKVFLECVQDMDHENMFWYRQDPGLGLRLIYFSYDVKMKEKGDIPEGYSVSREKKERFSLILESASTNQTSMYLCASNKPSLGEDTQYFGPGTRLTVL.

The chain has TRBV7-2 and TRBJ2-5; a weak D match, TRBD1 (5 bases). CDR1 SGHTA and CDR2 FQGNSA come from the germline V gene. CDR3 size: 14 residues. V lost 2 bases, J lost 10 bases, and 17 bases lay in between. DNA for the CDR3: TGTGCCAGCAGCTTAACAGGCCCGAAGAGGATCCAGTACTTC. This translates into CASSLTGPKRIQYF.

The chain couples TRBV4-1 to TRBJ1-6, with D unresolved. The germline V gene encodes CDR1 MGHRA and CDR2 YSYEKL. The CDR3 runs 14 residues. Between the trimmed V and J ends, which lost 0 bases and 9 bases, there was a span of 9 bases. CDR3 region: CASSQELSVSPLHF. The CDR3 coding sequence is TGCGCCAGCAGCCAAGAGTTGAGCGTTTCACCCCTCCACTTT.

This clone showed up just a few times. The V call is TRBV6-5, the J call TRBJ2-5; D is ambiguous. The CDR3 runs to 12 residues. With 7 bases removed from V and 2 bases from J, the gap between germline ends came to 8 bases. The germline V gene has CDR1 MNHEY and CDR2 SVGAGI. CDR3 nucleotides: TGTGCCAGCACTCAGGATCAAGAGACCCAGTACTTC. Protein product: CASTQDQETQYF.

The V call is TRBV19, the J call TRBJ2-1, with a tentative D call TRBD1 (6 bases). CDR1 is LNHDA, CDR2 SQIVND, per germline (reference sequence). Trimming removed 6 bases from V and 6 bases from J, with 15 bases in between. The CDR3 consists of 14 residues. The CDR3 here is CASSPLRGGNEQFF. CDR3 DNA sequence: TGTGCCAGTAGCCCTCTCAGAGGGGGCAATGAGCAGTTCTTC.

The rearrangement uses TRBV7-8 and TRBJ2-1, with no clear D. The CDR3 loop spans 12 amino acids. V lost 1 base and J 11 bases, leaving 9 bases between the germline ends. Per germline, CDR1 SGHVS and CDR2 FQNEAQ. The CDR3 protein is CASSLGQSKQFF. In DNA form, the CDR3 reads TGTGCCAGCAGCTTAGGGCAGTCCAAGCAGTTCTTC.

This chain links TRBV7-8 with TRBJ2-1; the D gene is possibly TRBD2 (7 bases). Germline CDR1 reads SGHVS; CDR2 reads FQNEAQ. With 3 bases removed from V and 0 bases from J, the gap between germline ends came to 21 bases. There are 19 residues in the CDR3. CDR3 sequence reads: CASSFLTSPGVSSYNEQFF. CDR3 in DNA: TGTGCCAGCAGCTTCCTGACTAGCCCAGGGGTAAGCTCCTACAATGAGCAGTTCTTC. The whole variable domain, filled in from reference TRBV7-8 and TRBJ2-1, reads GAGVSQSPRYKVAKRGQDVALRCDPISGHVSLFWYQQALGQGPEFLTYFQNEAQLDKSGLPSDRFFAERPEGSVSTLKIQRTQQEDSAVYLCASSFLTSPGVSSYNEQFFGPGTRLTVL.

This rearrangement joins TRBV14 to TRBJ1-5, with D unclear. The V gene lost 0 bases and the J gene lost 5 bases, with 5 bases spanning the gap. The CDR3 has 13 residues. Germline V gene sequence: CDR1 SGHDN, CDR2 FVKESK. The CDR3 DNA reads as TGTGCCAGCAGCCAAGACCCGTATCAGCCCCAGCATTTT. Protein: CASSQDPYQPQHF.

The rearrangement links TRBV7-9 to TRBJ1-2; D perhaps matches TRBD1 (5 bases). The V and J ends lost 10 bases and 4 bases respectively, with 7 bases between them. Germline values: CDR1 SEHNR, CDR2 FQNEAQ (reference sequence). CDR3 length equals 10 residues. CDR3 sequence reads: CATDSYGYTF. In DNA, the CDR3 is TGTGCCACCGACAGCTATGGCTACACCTTC.